The 17 T cell receptor beta chains presented below share a single source sample, sequenced in a study of blood T cell repertoires in COVID-19. Only in-frame clones appear in the TCRdb table, and some are missing; sequencing was by immunoSEQ multiplex PCR. This sample has approximately 76,000 clones, with roughly 77% found just once. Sequencing was performed on peripheral blood. The source is a woman in her seventies with acute or convalescent COVID-19.

This chain joins TRBV2 and TRBJ2-3, with D maybe TRBD2 (7 bases). V lost 8 bases and J 3 bases, leaving 15 bases between the germline ends. Germline lookup yields CDR1 SNHLY and CDR2 FYNNEI. CDR3 length: 14 residues. CDR3 bases: TGTGCCAGCGATGAGGCGGGGGCAACAGATACGCAGTATTTT. It codes for CASDEAGATDTQYF.

This clone showed up just a few times. The chain carries TRBV5-1 and TRBJ2-1; D is perhaps TRBD2 (7 bases). There are 17 residues in the CDR3. CDR1 and CDR2 from the germline V gene are SGHRS and YFSETQ. Between the trimmed V and J ends, which lost 3 bases and 2 bases, there was a span of 18 bases. CDR3 protein: CASSWGARESPYNEQFF. For the CDR3, the DNA is TGCGCCAGCAGCTGGGGGGCGCGGGAGTCCCCCTACAATGAGCAGTTCTTC.

The chain uses TRBV3-1 (or the pseudogene TRBV3-2) and TRBJ2-1, with a tentative D call TRBD2 (7 bases). Germline V gene data show CDR1 as LGHDT and CDR2 as YNNKEL (reference sequence). V lost 4 bases to trimming and J lost 8 bases, with 15 bases between them. This CDR3 spans 14 amino acids. CDR3: CASSLGRGMDEQFF. In DNA form, the CDR3 reads TGTGCCAGCAGCCTGGGGAGGGGGATGGATGAGCAGTTCTTC.

J is TRBJ1-3 and V is TRBV28; D possibly corresponds to TRBD1 (5 bases). The CDR3 has 13 amino acids. Trimming pared 7 bases from V and 4 bases from J, leaving 11 bases between. Germline V gene sequence: CDR1 MDHEN, CDR2 SYDVKM. The DNA of the CDR3 is TGTGCCAGCACGGGGGGGTCCGGAAACACCATATATTTT. Translating it yields CASTGGSGNTIYF.

The rearrangement links TRBV24-1 to TRBJ2-5, with TRBD1 identical over 8 bases. Germline-derived CDR1 and CDR2 are KGHDR and SFDVKD. Trimming took 4 bases from V and 5 from J; bases not matched to a gene: 5. The CDR3 length is 14 residues. For the CDR3, the DNA is TGTGCCACCAGTGACAGAGGACAGGGCGAGACCCAGTACTTC. Amino acids: CATSDRGQGETQYF.

The chain recombines TRBV12-3 or TRBV12-4 with TRBJ1-2; D perhaps matches TRBD1 (6 bases). V gave up 9 bases and J gave up 4 bases, with 15 bases separating them. The CDR3 consists of 13 residues. The CDR3, as DNA: TGTGCCAGTACAGGGTCCTCACGCTATGGCTACACCTTC. Residues: CASTGSSRYGYTF.

J is TRBJ1-2 and V is TRBV28; D is possibly TRBD1 (6 bases). Germline V CDR1 and CDR2: MDHEN, SYDVKM. The CDR3 loop spans 12 amino acids. Trimming removed 10 bases at V and 8 bases at J, with 17 bases between. The CDR3 DNA reads TGTGCCACCCTGCCGGGACAACAGGGCTACACCTTC. This gives the protein CATLPGQQGYTF.

The chain carries TRBV7-7 and TRBJ2-2; 9 bases are shared with TRBD1. V shed 3 bases and J 3 bases; nucleotides not matched to a gene: 8. The CDR3 length is 17 residues. Germline lookup yields CDR1 SSHAT and CDR2 FNYEAQ (reference sequence). CDR3 sequence: CASSLGTGPPYTGELFF. The CDR3 coding sequence is TGTGCCAGCAGCTTGGGGACAGGGCCCCCTTACACCGGGGAGCTGTTTTTT.

This clone was counted between two and nine times. This chain joins TRBV27 and TRBJ2-3, with 8 bases that match TRBD2. Germline assignment: CDR1 MNHEY and CDR2 SMNVEV (reference sequence). Trimming took 10 bases from V and 4 from J; bases not matched to a gene: 13. This CDR3 is 15 amino acids long. In nucleotides, the CDR3 is TGTGCCACCCAGGCGAGCGGGAGACGGGCAGATACGCAGTATTTT. Its protein product is CATQASGRRADTQYF.

The chain has TRBV19 and TRBJ2-7, with TRBD2 identical over 15 bases. This CDR3 has 16 residues. The V and J ends lost 7 bases and 5 bases, in that order; junction bases with no gene match: 9. CDR1 is LNHDA and CDR2 is SQIVND in the germline V gene (reference sequence). CDR3 DNA sequence: TGTGCCAGTAAAGGACTAGCGGGAGGGCCGTACCACGAGCAGTACTTC. Translated: CASKGLAGGPYHEQYF.

This clone showed up just once. J is TRBJ2-3 and V is TRBV9, with D perhaps matching TRBD1 (5 bases). Germline CDR1 is SGDLS and CDR2 is YYNGEE. This CDR3 has 17 residues. With 0 bases removed from V and 5 bases from J, the gap between germline ends came to 19 bases. In DNA, the CDR3 is TGTGCCAGCAGCGTAGTTGGGTGGGGCCTGGACGGAGATACGCAGTATTTT. Its protein product is CASSVVGWGLDGDTQYF.

The chain is built from TRBV19 and TRBJ1-2; TRBD1 matches at 12 bases. The CDR3 totals 14 residues. The germline gives CDR1 LNHDA, CDR2 SQIVND (reference sequence). V dropped 7 bases and J dropped 8; count of bases not matched to a gene: 8. The DNA for the CDR3 is TGTGCCAGTACCGGGACAGGGGGCCGGGGCGGCTACACCTTC. It is translated as CASTGTGGRGGYTF. Full variable domain (outside the CDR3, taken from reference TRBV19 and TRBJ1-2): DGGITQSPKYLFRKEGQNVTLSCEQNLNHDAMYWYRQDPGQGLRLIYYSQIVNDFQKGDIAEGYSVSREKKESFPLTVTSAQKNPTAFYLCASTGTGGRGGYTFGSGTRLTVV.

V usage is TRBV10-3 and J usage is TRBJ2-2; perhaps TRBD2 as D (6 bases). CDR3 length equals 16 residues. The germline V gene has CDR1 ENHRY and CDR2 SYGVKD. V was pared by 3 bases and J by 0 bases, with 11 bases between. CDR3 sequence: CAISDLAVTNTGELFF. DNA of the CDR3: TGTGCCATCAGTGACTTAGCGGTTACGAACACCGGGGAGCTGTTTTTT.

A few counts support this clone. This rearrangement joins TRBV19 to TRBJ1-1, with 9 nucleotides matching TRBD1. The V segment lost 6 bases and the J segment 5 bases; nucleotides outside the gene matches: 13. Germline V gene data show CDR1 as LNHDA and CDR2 as SQIVND (reference sequence). CDR3 length equals 16 residues. The CDR3 region has the DNA TGTGCCAGTAGAACAGTGAGAGTGACAGGGGGGACTGAAGCTTTCTTT. This encodes CASRTVRVTGGTEAFF.

The rearrangement links TRBV28 to TRBJ1-5, with D hard to call. The germline gives CDR1 MDHEN, CDR2 SYDVKM. The V end was cut by 3 bases, the J end by 3 bases, with 9 bases between. This CDR3 has 14 amino acids. The CDR3 loop reads CASSFRQANQPQHF. In DNA form, the CDR3 reads TGTGCCAGCAGTTTTAGGCAGGCCAATCAGCCCCAGCATTTT. Using reference TRBV28 and TRBJ1-5 for the parts outside the CDR3, the full variable domain is DVKVTQSSRYLVKRTGEKVFLECVQDMDHENMFWYRQDPGLGLRLIYFSYDVKMKEKGDIPEGYSVSREKKERFSLILESASTNQTSMYLCASSFRQANQPQHFGDGTRLSIL.

The rearrangement links TRBV19 to TRBJ2-7, with TRBD1 identical over 8 bases. The CDR3 loop spans 14 amino acids. The germline gives CDR1 LNHDA, CDR2 SQIVND (reference sequence). V was clipped by 4 bases and J by 6 bases; unmatched bases: 8. As DNA, the CDR3 is TGTGCCAGTAGTACCGGACAGGGATATTCCGAGCAGTACTTC. Residues: CASSTGQGYSEQYF.

V is TRBV5-1 and J is TRBJ2-3; maybe TRBD1 (6 bases). Germline V gene lookup returns CDR1 SGHRS and CDR2 YFSETQ. The germline V and J ends were trimmed by 5 bases and 2 bases, with 9 bases remaining between them. The CDR3 is 13 residues long. CDR3 in amino acids: CASRRGTTDTQYF. The CDR3 nucleotides read TGCGCCAGCAGGAGGGGGACCACAGATACGCAGTATTTT.